This T cell receptor beta chain was identified during a study of cytomegalovirus exposure and HLA in healthy donors. The junction had 7 bases not matched to a gene; V was cut back by 1 base and J by 6 bases. The V gene's germline CDR1 is MDHEN and CDR2 SYDVKM. The CDR3 has 16 amino acids. This clone was seen a single time. Here immunoSEQ multiplex PCR was the method, and the copy in TCRdb shows in-frame clones only, minus some. The sample yields some 79,000 clones, just under 95% seen once. The V gene is TRBV28, the J gene TRBJ1-5; 9 positions agree with TRBD1. The clonotype comes from a woman between 18 and 29 years old in good health and CMV-seropositive. Input material: PBMCs. The CDR3 bases are TGTGCCAGCAGTTTATCGGGACAGGGAGTGTCTCAGCCCCAGCATTTT. Translation gives CASSLSGQGVSQPQHF.